This T cell receptor (beta chain) was found in a study of prognosis after radiotherapy for stage I lung cancer. On the study more broadly: The study recorded distant metastases in four patients (median around 7 months) after radiotherapy and no significant progression in under 17.

Researchers used two-round multiplex PCR to amplify TCR beta CDR3 starting from genomic DNA. Amplification during the initial PCR round employed primers specific to each TRBV and TRBJ gene. MiXCR, applied by TCRdb to the multiplex PCR reads, yields one record per CDR3 protein. Of approximately 30,000 distinct CDR3 sequences detected, approximately 39% appear once; the ten largest clones hold roughly 14%. Germline assignment: CDR1 MDHEN and CDR2 SYDVKM. V lost 6 bases, J lost 17 bases, and 13 bases stayed unmatched. There are 14 residues in the CDR3. The source was PBMCs, collected before or after stereotactic body radiation therapy (not recorded which). This chain uses TRBV28 with TRBJ1-6; 10 positions agree with TRBD1. This TCR was recovered from a donor older than 45 with non-small cell lung cancer. CDR3 sequence (DNA): TGTGCCAGCAGCCGAGACAGGGGGCCCCCCCCCATCCACTTT. Encoded protein: CASSRDRGPPPIHF.